This T cell receptor (beta chain) was documented in a study of T cells in Graves' hyperthyroidism and ophthalmopathy. General study results and limits: Ophthalmopathy cases were set apart from stable hyperthyroidism by a 13 V-J model.

RNA transcripts gave rise to amplified TCR beta CDR3 regions. The HTBI primer set served for first-round RT-PCR of the TCR CDR3. In TCRdb, the multiplex PCR reads were re-called with MiXCR into one record per CDR3 protein. Of hundreds of thousands of distinct CDR3 sequences in the sample, around 13% were seen once. Germline V gene sequence: CDR1 MGHRA, CDR2 YSYEKL. V lost 0 bases, J lost 8 bases, and 16 bases stayed unmatched. The CDR3 has 18 residues. As for this clonotype: The antigen remains undetermined.

This chain joins TRBV4-1 and TRBJ2-1, with 7 positions matching TRBD1. Sequenced: blood. The sequence derives from a woman in her fifties or sixties with Graves' ophthalmopathy. CDR3 bases: TGCGCCAGCAGCCAAGAAGATAGAGCGATCCCGGGACAGCATGAGCAGTTCTTC. Protein: CASSQEDRAIPGQHEQFF.